One sample yielded the 30 T cell receptor beta chains listed below, sequenced in a study of shared clonotypes between healthy human individuals. Sequencing used immunoSEQ multiplex PCR; TCRdb keeps in-frame clones, though not all of them. The repertoire includes about 480,000 clones, 60% to 80% of them detected once, and approximately 12% sits in the top ten. Sequenced sample: PBMCs. These receptor sequences come from a woman aged 40 to 50 in good health. Some clones in this sample may be carry-over from other donors' samples.

This chain uses TRBV7-2 with TRBJ2-5; no definite D call. Germline loops: CDR1 SGHTA, CDR2 FQGNSA. The CDR3 extends over 14 amino acids. Trimming took 7 bases from V and 5 from J, leaving 17 bases between them. CDR3 region: CASTPGAAVETQYF. CDR3 DNA sequence: TGTGCCAGCACCCCGGGCGCTGCCGTGGAGACCCAGTACTTC.

The chain has TRBV4-1 and TRBJ2-1, with 9 bases fitting TRBD2. V was pared by 6 bases and J by 0 bases, with 15 bases of the junction left unmatched. Germline V gives CDR1 MGHRA, CDR2 YSYEKL. The CDR3 is 19 amino acids. CDR3: CASSFRGTSPPSSYNEQFF. In DNA, the CDR3 is TGCGCCAGCAGTTTCAGGGGGACTAGCCCTCCAAGCTCCTACAATGAGCAGTTCTTC.

This chain connects TRBV5-1 to TRBJ2-1, with D perhaps TRBD1 or TRBD2 (5 bases each). Germline CDR1 and CDR2: SGHRS and YFSETQ. Between the trimmed V and J ends, which lost 2 bases and 0 bases, there was a span of 15 bases. This CDR3 has 17 amino acids. The CDR3 reads CASSLMGTDGSYNEQFF. The CDR3 region has the DNA TGCGCCAGCAGCTTAATGGGGACGGATGGCTCCTACAATGAGCAGTTCTTC.

The rearrangement links TRBV2 to TRBJ1-1; TRBD1 is a possible D gene (6 bases). Trimming took 0 bases from V and 3 from J, leaving 11 bases between them. Per germline, CDR1 SNHLY and CDR2 FYNNEI. CDR3 length: 15 amino acids. CDR3 region: CASSEARAGDTEAFF. The CDR3 DNA follows: TGTGCCAGCAGTGAAGCGCGAGCAGGGGACACTGAAGCTTTCTTT.

This clone was counted once. This rearrangement joins TRBV4-2 to TRBJ2-1, with 12 bases matching TRBD2. The CDR3 totals 15 residues. V lost 4 bases, J lost 15 bases, and 13 bases stayed unmatched. Germline loops: CDR1 LGHNA, CDR2 YNFKEQ. The DNA of the CDR3 is TGTGCCAGCAGCCGAGATAGACTAGCGGGAGATTCCACGTTCTTC. It codes for CASSRDRLAGDSTFF.

With respect to this clone: Other nucleotide sequences in the sample specify the same CDR3. The chain links TRBV18 to TRBJ1-5; D is ambiguous. Germline V lookup: CDR1 KGHSH, CDR2 LQKENI. The CDR3 is made up of 13 amino acids. Trimming took off 2 bases at V and 1 base at J, with 3 bases between the two ends. CDR3 sequence reads: CASSPDSNQPQHF. CDR3 nucleotides: TGTGCCAGCTCACCAGACAGCAATCAGCCCCAGCATTTT.

This rearrangement joins TRBV5-6 to TRBJ2-7; 7 nucleotides align to TRBD1. The germline V gene has CDR1 SGHDT and CDR2 YYEEEE. V dropped 5 bases and J dropped 3; count of bases not matched to a gene: 8. The CDR3 spans 14 residues. The CDR3 DNA is TGTGCCAGCAGTAAAGGGAGACAGGGCTACGAGCAGTACTTC. It specifies CASSKGRQGYEQYF. Complete variable domain (other parts from reference TRBV5-6 and TRBJ2-7): DAGVTQSPTHLIKTRGQQVTLRCSPKSGHDTVSWYQQALGQGPQFIFQYYEEEERQRGNFPDRFSGHQFPNYSSELNVNALLLGDSALYLCASSKGRQGYEQYFGPGTRLTVT.

J is TRBJ1-1 and V is TRBV5-1; D call uncertain. CDR3 length: 13 residues. Germline V gene data show CDR1 as SGHRS and CDR2 as YFSETQ. V gave up 1 base and J gave up 7 bases, with 11 bases separating them. In nucleotides, the CDR3 is TGCGCCAGCAGCTTGTCGGCGGACGTTGAAGCTTTCTTT. Its protein product is CASSLSADVEAFF.

This clone was seen only a few times. This chain uses TRBV27 with TRBJ2-5; 12 bases fit TRBD1. Per the germline V gene, CDR1 is MNHEY and CDR2 is SMNVEV (reference sequence). The CDR3 runs 17 residues. V shed 5 bases and J 7 bases; nucleotides not matched to a gene: 14. Written as DNA, the CDR3 is TGTGCCAGCAGTCCTTTGGGGACAGGGGGCAGGAGCGGGACCCAGTACTTC. This gives the protein CASSPLGTGGRSGTQYF.

The V and J genes are TRBV28 and TRBJ2-5; TRBD1 agrees at 8 bases. The ends lost 8 bases at V and 7 bases at J; junction bases unmatched: 6. The germline CDR1 and CDR2 sequences are MDHEN and SYDVKM. This CDR3 has 12 amino acids. The CDR3 is CASGQGPGTQYF. In DNA, the CDR3 is TGTGCCAGCGGACAGGGACCCGGGACCCAGTACTTC.

This clone was picked up one time. The chain recombines TRBV11-3 with TRBJ2-2; TRBD1 aligns across 8 bases. Germline V CDR1 and CDR2: SGHNT, YENEEA. The length of the CDR3 is 15 residues. The J segment lost 5 bases and the V segment lost 5 bases, leaving 7 bases of the junction unmatched. The CDR3 nucleotides read TGTGCCAGCAGCCAGGACAGGGAGTGGACCGGGGAGCTGTTTTTT. It specifies CASSQDREWTGELFF.

The rearrangement joins TRBV7-2 to TRBJ2-5; D uncertain. This CDR3 contains 13 residues. V lost 5 bases to trimming and J lost 5 bases, with 12 bases between them. Germline V lookup: CDR1 SGHTA, CDR2 FQGNSA. The CDR3 coding sequence is TGTGCCAGCAGCCAAGGGCAATGGGAGACCCAGTACTTC. Protein product: CASSQGQWETQYF.

The chain has TRBV14 and TRBJ2-3, with D tentatively TRBD2 (5 bases). This CDR3 has 13 amino acids. In germline, CDR1 is SGHDN, CDR2 FVKESK. Trimming removed 4 bases at V and 7 bases at J, with 12 bases between. CDR3 in amino acids: CASSLSGSNTQYF. The CDR3 coding sequence is TGTGCCAGCAGCCTCTCGGGGAGTAATACGCAGTATTTT.

This chain links TRBV6-6 with TRBJ2-3; the D call may be TRBD1 or TRBD2 (5 bases each). Germline V gene sequence: CDR1 MNHNY, CDR2 SVGAGI (reference sequence). V lost 10 bases and J 2 bases, leaving 16 bases between the germline ends. The CDR3 consists of 14 residues. CDR3 DNA: TGTGCCACCTTACCTGAGGGGAACACAGATACGCAGTATTTT. It is translated as CATLPEGNTDTQYF.

The chain links TRBV30 to TRBJ1-5; D is possibly TRBD1 (5 bases). The germline gives CDR1 GTSNPN, CDR2 SVGIG (reference sequence). The CDR3 sequence is 14 residues long. The V end was cut by 8 bases, the J end by 4 bases, with 18 bases between. The CDR3 sequence is CASSYGTENQPQHF. Written as DNA, the CDR3 is TGTGCCAGCAGTTACGGGACGGAGAATCAGCCCCAGCATTTT.

Only a few counts were recorded for this clone. V and J are TRBV30 and TRBJ2-2; the match to TRBD2 covers 9 bases. The CDR3 has 14 amino acids. Germline V lookup: CDR1 GTSNPN, CDR2 SVGIG (reference sequence). The junction had 5 bases not matched to a gene; V was cut back by 1 base and J by 8 bases. CDR3 region: CAWSAETSGGELFF. The CDR3 DNA reads TGTGCCTGGAGTGCAGAGACTAGCGGTGGGGAGCTGTTTTTT. The full variable domain, its missing parts supplied by reference TRBV30 and TRBJ2-2, is SQTIHQWPATLVQPVGSPLSLECTVEGTSNPNLYWYRQAAGRGLQLLFYSVGIGQISSEVPQNLSASRPQDRQFILSSKKLLLSDSGFYLCAWSAETSGGELFFGEGSRLTVL.

The chain is built from TRBV6-5 and TRBJ1-5, with TRBD1 as a possible D gene (6 bases). The V end was cut by 6 bases, the J end by 3 bases, with 12 bases between. The germline V gene has CDR1 MNHEY and CDR2 SVGAGI. This CDR3 has 14 amino acids. In DNA, the CDR3 is TGTGCCAGCAGCCGCGGACAGTTCAATCAGCCCCAGCATTTT. This codes for CASSRGQFNQPQHF.

The rearrangement uses TRBV7-9 and TRBJ2-1; 12 bases line up with TRBD2. This CDR3 comprises 15 residues. Germline CDR1 is SEHNR and CDR2 is FQNEAQ (reference sequence). The V gene end was trimmed by 5 bases and the J gene end by 3 bases; junction bases not matched to a gene: 2. The CDR3 nucleotides are TGTGCCAGCAGCCGGACTAGCGGGGACTACAATGAGCAGTTCTTC. Translation: CASSRTSGDYNEQFF.

The chain links TRBV6-1 to TRBJ2-3; D uncertain. V was clipped by 4 bases and J by 3 bases, with 2 bases between them. The CDR3 is made up of 11 amino acids. Germline V CDR1 and CDR2: MNHNS, SASEGT. CDR3: CASSVTDTQYF. The CDR3 DNA is TGTGCCAGCAGTGTGACAGATACGCAGTATTTT.

The chain joins TRBV11-2 to TRBJ2-5; D might be TRBD2 (5 bases). The DNA end is a closer match to TRBJ2-7, so the J assignment may be wrong. CDR1 and CDR2 (germline): SGHAT, FQNNGV. CDR3 size: 17 residues. CDR3 DNA: TGTGCCAGCAGCTTAGATCTGAGGGTCAGCCGCTCCTACGAGCAGTACTTC. As protein: CASSLDLRVSRSYEQYF.

This clone was observed once. The genes are TRBV27 and TRBJ1-5; D might be TRBD1 (6 bases). The ends were cut back, 2 bases at V and 2 bases at J, with 16 bases in the middle. Germline V gives CDR1 MNHEY, CDR2 SMNVEV (reference sequence). The CDR3 loop spans 17 amino acids. The chain's CDR3 is CASSLMGGGGGNQPQHF. CDR3 in DNA: TGTGCCAGCAGTTTAATGGGAGGGGGAGGGGGCAATCAGCCCCAGCATTTT.

This clone came up a few times. The chain carries TRBV25-1 and TRBJ1-2; weak D call: TRBD1 (6 bases). CDR3 length: 14 amino acids. Germline CDR1 reads MGHDK; CDR2 reads SYGVNS. V was pared by 4 bases and J by 4 bases, with 13 bases between. This CDR3 reads CASSARGGSYGYTF. For the CDR3, the DNA is TGTGCCAGCAGTGCTAGGGGGGGAAGCTATGGCTACACCTTC.

The V gene is TRBV13, the J gene TRBJ2-5, with 8 bases identical to TRBD1. This CDR3 has 14 residues. CDR1 and CDR2 from the germline V gene are PRHDT and FYEKMQ (reference sequence). Unmatched junction bases numbered 6, after V lost 4 bases and J lost 5 bases. This CDR3 reads CASSYNRGRETQYF. DNA for the CDR3: TGTGCCAGCAGCTACAACAGGGGGAGGGAGACCCAGTACTTC.

The chain combines TRBV7-9 with TRBJ2-2; 8 bases fit TRBD2. Trimming removed 5 bases from V and 4 bases from J; junction bases left unmatched: 6. Looked up from germline, CDR1 is SEHNR and CDR2 is FQNEAQ (reference sequence). The CDR3 runs 15 residues. This CDR3 is CASSPSGSVTGELFF. Written as DNA, the CDR3 is TGTGCCAGCAGCCCCAGCGGGAGTGTCACCGGGGAGCTGTTTTTT.

This clone has just a few counts. J is TRBJ2-5 and V is TRBV6-5; D is unclear. The CDR3 is 14 amino acids. V was pared by 1 base and J by 2 bases, with 8 bases between. The germline gives CDR1 MNHEY, CDR2 SVGAGI. CDR3 region: CASSYFPQQETQYF. CDR3 sequence (DNA): TGTGCCAGCAGTTACTTCCCACAGCAAGAGACCCAGTACTTC.

This chain uses TRBV19 with TRBJ2-2; D remains ambiguous. The V gene lost 4 bases and the J gene lost 0 bases, with 21 bases spanning the gap. The V gene's germline CDR1 is LNHDA and CDR2 SQIVND (reference sequence). The CDR3 is 19 residues long. The CDR3 coding sequence is TGTGCCAGTAGTACGCAAACCCGTTACCCAAACGCGAACACCGGGGAGCTGTTTTTT. The encoded protein is CASSTQTRYPNANTGELFF. Full variable domain (remainder filled in from reference TRBV19 and TRBJ2-2): DGGITQSPKYLFRKEGQNVTLSCEQNLNHDAMYWYRQDPGQGLRLIYYSQIVNDFQKGDIAEGYSVSREKKESFPLTVTSAQKNPTAFYLCASSTQTRYPNANTGELFFGEGSRLTVL.

In its sample, this clone was seen many times. The V and J genes are TRBV6-4 and TRBJ2-1; the match to TRBD1 covers 7 bases. From germline, CDR1 is MRHNA and CDR2 SNTAGT. The CDR3 is 15 residues long. The junction had 6 bases not matched to a gene; V was cut back by 3 bases and J by 4 bases. The CDR3 DNA reads TGTGCCAGCAGTGATAATTCAGGGGGATACAATGAGCAGTTCTTC. It yields the protein CASSDNSGGYNEQFF.

This chain joins TRBV6-4 and TRBJ2-1; 9 bases line up with TRBD2. The CDR3 runs to 15 residues. J was trimmed by 6 bases and V by 3 bases; bases with no gene match: 6. Per the germline V gene, CDR1 is MRHNA and CDR2 is SNTAGT. The CDR3 region is CASSEIAGEGNEQFF. CDR3 in DNA: TGTGCCAGCAGTGAAATAGCGGGAGAGGGCAATGAGCAGTTCTTC.

This chain connects TRBV7-2 to TRBJ1-2, with 8 bases identical to TRBD1. V shed 5 bases, J shed 4 bases, and the junction held 6 bases outside the gene matches. Germline V gives CDR1 SGHTA, CDR2 FQGNSA. The CDR3 totals 14 residues. CDR3 sequence: CASSTRTGSYGYTF. CDR3 nucleotide sequence: TGTGCCAGCAGCACAAGGACAGGGAGCTATGGCTACACCTTC.

V is TRBV7-9 and J is TRBJ2-5; weak D call: TRBD2 (5 bases). CDR1 is SEHNR and CDR2 is FQNEAQ in the germline V gene (reference sequence). The ends were cut back, 6 bases at V and 3 bases at J, with 5 bases in the middle. The CDR3 contains 11 residues. This CDR3 is CASRGEETQYF. The CDR3 bases are TGTGCCAGCAGGGGAGAAGAGACCCAGTACTTC.